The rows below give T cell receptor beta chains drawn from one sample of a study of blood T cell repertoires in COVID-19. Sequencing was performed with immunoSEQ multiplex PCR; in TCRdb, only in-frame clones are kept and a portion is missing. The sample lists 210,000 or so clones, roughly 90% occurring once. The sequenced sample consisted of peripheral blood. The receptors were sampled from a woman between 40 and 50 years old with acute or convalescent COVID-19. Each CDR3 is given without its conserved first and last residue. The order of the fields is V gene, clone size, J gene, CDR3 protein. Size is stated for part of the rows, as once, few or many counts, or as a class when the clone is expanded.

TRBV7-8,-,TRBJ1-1,ASSLMGPTEAF
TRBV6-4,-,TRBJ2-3,ASSNRASDTQY
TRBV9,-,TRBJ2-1,ASSVETGVDNEQF
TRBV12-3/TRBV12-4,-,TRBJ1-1,ASSFRTRSEAF
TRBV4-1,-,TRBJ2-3,ASSQAQGAYTQY
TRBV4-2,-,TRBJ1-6,ASSQENRVGTRNSPLH
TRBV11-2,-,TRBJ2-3,ASSLGVVTAGTDTQY
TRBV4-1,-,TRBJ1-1,ASSRDRGNTEAF
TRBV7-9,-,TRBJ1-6,ATPLDRGPRFRNSPLH
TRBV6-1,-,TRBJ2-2,ASSEGPGQGVTGELF
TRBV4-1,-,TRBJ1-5,ASSPLSRNQPQH
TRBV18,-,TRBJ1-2,ASSPQEGYT
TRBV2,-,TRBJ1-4,ASSDPGKTTNEKLF
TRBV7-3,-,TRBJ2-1,ASSSGDNEQF
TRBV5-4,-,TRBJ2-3,ASSLWTGRKDTQY
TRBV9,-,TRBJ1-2,ASSPRQGGYGYT
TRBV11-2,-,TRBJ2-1,ASSFAGWGGNEQF
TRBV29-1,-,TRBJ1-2,SAMDRTNYGYT
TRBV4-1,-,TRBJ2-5,ASSQGMDRGEETQY
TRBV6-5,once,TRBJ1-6,ASSTGSNSPLH
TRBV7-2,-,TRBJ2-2,ASSREGGDGTGELF
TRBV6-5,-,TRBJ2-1,ASSTSADRGDEQF
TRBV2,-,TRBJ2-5,ASSSGGAGETQY
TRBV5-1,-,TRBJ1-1,ASSPDGTENTEAF
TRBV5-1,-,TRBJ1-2,ASSLMMGEYGYT
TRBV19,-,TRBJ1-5,ASSTIDRGHQPQH
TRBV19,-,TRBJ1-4,ASSIRVWEKLF
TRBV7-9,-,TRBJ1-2,ASSLEGASYGYT